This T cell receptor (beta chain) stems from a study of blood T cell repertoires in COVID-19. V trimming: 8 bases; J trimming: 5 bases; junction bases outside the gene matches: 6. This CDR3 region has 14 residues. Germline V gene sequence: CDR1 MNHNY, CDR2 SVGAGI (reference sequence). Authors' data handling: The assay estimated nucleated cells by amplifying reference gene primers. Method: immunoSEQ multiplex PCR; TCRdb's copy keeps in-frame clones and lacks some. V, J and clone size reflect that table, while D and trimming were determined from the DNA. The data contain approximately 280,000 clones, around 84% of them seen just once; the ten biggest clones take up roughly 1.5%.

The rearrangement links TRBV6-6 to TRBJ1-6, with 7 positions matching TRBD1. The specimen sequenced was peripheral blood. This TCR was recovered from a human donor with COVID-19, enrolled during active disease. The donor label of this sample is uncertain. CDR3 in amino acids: CASLAGQNNSPLHF. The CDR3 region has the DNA TGTGCCAGCTTAGCGGGACAGAATAATTCACCCCTCCACTTT.